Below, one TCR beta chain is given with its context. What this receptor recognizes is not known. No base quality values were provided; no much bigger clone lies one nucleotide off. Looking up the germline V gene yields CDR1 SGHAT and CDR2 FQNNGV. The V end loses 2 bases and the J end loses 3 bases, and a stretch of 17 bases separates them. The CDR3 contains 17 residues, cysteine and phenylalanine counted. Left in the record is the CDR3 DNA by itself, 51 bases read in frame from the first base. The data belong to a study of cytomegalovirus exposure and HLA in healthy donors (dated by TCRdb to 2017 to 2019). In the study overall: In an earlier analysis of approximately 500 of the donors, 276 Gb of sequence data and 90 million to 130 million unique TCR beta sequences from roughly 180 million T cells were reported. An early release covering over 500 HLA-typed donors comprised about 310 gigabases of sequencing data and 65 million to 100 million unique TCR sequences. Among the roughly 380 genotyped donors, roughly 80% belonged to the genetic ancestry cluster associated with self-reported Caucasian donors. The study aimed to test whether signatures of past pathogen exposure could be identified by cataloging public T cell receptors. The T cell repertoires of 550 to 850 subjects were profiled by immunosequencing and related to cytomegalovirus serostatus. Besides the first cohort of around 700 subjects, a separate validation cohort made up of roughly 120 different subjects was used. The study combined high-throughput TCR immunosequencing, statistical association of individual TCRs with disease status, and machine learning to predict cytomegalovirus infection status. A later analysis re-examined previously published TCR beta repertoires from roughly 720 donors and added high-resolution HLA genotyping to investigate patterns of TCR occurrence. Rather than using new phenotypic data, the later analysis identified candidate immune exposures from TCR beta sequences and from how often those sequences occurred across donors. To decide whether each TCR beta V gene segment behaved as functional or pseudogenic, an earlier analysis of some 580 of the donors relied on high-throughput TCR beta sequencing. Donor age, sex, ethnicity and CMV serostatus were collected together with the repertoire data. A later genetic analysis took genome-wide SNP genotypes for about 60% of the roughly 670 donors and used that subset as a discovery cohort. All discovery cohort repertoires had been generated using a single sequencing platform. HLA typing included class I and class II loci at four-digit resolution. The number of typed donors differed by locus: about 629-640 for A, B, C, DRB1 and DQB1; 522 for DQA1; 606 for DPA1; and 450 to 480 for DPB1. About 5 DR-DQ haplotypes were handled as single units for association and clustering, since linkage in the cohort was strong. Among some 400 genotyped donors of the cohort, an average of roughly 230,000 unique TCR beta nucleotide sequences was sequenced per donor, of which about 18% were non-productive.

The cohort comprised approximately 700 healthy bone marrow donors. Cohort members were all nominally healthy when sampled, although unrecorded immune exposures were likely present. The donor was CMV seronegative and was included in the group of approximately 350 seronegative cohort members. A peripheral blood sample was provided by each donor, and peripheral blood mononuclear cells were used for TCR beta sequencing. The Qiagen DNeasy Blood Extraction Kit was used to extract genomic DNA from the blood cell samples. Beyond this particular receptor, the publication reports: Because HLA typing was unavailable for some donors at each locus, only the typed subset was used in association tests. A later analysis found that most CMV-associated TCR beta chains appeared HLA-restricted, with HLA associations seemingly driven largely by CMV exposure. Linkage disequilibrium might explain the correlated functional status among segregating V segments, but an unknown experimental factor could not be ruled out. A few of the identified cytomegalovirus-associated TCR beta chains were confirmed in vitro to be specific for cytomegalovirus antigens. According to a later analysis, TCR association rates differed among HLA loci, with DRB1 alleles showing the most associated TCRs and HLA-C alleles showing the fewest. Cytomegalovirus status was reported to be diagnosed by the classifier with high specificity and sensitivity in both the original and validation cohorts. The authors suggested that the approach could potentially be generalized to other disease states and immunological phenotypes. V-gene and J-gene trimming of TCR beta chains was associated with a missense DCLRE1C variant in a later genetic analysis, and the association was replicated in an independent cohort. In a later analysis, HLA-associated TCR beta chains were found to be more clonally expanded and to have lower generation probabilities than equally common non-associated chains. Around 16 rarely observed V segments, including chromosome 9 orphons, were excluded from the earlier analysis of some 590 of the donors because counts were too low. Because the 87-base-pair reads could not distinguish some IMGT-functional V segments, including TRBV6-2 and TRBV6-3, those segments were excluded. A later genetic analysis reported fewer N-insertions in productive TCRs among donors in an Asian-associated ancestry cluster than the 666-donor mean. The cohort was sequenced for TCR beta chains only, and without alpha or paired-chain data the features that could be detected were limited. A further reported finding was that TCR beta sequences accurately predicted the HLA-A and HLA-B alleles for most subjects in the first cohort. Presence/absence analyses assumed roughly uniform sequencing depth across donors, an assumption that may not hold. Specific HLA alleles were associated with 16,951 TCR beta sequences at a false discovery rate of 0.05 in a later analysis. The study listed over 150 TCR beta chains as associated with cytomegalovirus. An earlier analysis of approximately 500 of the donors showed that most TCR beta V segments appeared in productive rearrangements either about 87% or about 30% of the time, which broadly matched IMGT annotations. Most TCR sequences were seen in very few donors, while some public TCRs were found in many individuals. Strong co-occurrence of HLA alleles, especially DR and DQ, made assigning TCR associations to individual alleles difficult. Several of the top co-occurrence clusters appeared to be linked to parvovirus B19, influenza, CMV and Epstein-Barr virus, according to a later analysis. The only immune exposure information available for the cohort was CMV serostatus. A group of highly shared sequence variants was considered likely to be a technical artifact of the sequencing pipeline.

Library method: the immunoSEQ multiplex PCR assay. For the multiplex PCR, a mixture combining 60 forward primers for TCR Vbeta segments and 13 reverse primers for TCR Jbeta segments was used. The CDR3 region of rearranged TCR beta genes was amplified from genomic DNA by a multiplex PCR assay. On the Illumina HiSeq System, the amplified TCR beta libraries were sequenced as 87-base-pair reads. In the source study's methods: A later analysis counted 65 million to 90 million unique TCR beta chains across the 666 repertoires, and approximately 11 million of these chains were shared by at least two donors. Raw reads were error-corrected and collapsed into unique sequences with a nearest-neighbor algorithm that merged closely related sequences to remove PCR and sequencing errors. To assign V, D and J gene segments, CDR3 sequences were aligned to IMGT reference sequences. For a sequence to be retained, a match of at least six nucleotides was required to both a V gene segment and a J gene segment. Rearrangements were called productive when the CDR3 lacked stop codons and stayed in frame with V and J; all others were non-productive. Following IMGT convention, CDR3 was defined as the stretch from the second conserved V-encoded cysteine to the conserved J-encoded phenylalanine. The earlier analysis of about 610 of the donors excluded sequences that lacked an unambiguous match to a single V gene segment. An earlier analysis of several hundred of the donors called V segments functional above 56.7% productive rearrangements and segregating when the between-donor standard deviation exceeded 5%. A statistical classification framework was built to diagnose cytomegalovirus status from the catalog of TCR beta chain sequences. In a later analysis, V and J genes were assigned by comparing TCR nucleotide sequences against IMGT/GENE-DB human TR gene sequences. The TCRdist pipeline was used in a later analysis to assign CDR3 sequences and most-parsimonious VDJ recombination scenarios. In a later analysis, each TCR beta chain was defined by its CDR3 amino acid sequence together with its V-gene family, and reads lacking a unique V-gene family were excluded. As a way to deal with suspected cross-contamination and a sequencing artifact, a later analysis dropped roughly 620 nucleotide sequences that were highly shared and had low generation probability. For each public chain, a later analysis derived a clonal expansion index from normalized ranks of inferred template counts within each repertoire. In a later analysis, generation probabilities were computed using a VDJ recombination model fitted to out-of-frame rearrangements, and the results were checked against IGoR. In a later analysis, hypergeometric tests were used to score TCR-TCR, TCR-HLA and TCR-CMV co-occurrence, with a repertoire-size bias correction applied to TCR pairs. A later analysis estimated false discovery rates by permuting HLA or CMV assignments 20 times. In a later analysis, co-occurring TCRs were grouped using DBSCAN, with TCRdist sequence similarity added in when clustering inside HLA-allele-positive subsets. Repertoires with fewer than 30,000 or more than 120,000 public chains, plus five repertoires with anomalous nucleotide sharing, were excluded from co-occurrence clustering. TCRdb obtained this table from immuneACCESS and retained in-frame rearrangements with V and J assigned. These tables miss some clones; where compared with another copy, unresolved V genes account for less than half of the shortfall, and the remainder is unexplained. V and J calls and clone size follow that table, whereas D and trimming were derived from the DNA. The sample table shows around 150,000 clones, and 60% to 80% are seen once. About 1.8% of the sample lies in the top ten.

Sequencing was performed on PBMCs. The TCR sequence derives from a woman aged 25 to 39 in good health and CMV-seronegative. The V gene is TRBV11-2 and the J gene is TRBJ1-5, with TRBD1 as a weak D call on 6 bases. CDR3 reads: CASSLSPIGGVNQPQHF. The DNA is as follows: TGTGCCAGCAGCTTATCGCCAATTGGGGGCGTCAATCAGCCCCAGCATTTT.